Listed here are 25 T cell receptor beta chains from one sample, sequenced in a study of memory CD4+ T cells and cytomegalovirus serostatus. Single viable CD3+CD4+CD8-CD45RO+ cells were sorted as the memory CD4+ T cells. Measured with immunoSEQ multiplex PCR; TCRdb has only the in-frame clones, and not every one. The sample records about 75,000 clones, about 73% being singletons. Sample: memory CD4+ T cells from blood. These receptor sequences come from an adult in good health and CMV-seropositive.

V usage is TRBV5-4 and J usage is TRBJ1-1, with D possibly being TRBD1 (5 bases). The CDR3 sequence is 14 residues long. Germline V gene lookup returns CDR1 SGHNT and CDR2 YYREEE (reference sequence). V dropped 2 bases and J dropped 4 bases, with 12 bases sitting between them. This CDR3 is CASSFEGYGTEAFF. CDR3 sequence (DNA): TGTGCCAGCAGCTTCGAGGGGTACGGCACTGAAGCTTTCTTT.

The rearrangement uses TRBV6-6 and TRBJ2-1; a possible D gene is TRBD2 (6 bases). Germline assignment: CDR1 MNHNY and CDR2 SVGAGI (reference sequence). This CDR3 contains 16 residues. Trimming stripped 5 bases from V and 5 bases from J, with 19 bases between. CDR3 protein: CASSKYTGSRDNEQFF. The CDR3 nucleotides are TGTGCCAGCAGTAAATACACCGGGAGTAGAGACAATGAGCAGTTCTTC.

This clone was observed many times. The chain recombines TRBV14 with TRBJ1-1; unclear D gene. V lost 4 bases, J lost 1 base, and 7 bases lay in between. This CDR3 spans 13 amino acids. Germline loops: CDR1 SGHDN, CDR2 FVKESK. The CDR3 region has the DNA TGTGCCAGCAGCCTAACAGCGAACACTGAAGCTTTCTTT. This encodes CASSLTANTEAFF.

Only one count was recorded for this clone. The rearrangement joins TRBV7-2 to TRBJ2-5, with unresolved D. This CDR3 is 14 amino acids long. Germline loops: CDR1 SGHTA, CDR2 FQGNSA. Trimming cost V 2 bases and J 2 bases, with 9 bases left between them. CDR3 nucleotides: TGTGCCAGCAGCTTATCTAGAGCTCAAGAGACCCAGTACTTC. Its translation: CASSLSRAQETQYF. The whole variable domain, remainder taken from reference TRBV7-2 and TRBJ2-5, is GAGVSQSPSNKVTEKGKDVELRCDPISGHTALYWYRQSLGQGLEFLIYFQGNSAPDKSGLPSDRFSAERTGGSVSTLTIQRTQQEDSAVYLCASSLSRAQETQYFGPGTRLLVL.

The J gene is TRBJ2-1, the V gene TRBV7-2; D call uncertain. The CDR3 length is 14 residues. In germline, CDR1 is SGHTA, CDR2 FQGNSA. Trimming removed 5 bases from V and 4 bases from J, with 12 bases in between. CDR3 amino acids: CASSLSGQYNEQFF. The CDR3, as DNA: TGTGCCAGCAGCCTCTCCGGCCAGTACAATGAGCAGTTCTTC. Complete variable domain (other parts from reference TRBV7-2 and TRBJ2-1): GAGVSQSPSNKVTEKGKDVELRCDPISGHTALYWYRQSLGQGLEFLIYFQGNSAPDKSGLPSDRFSAERTGGSVSTLTIQRTQQEDSAVYLCASSLSGQYNEQFFGPGTRLTVL.

The chain has TRBV5-3 and TRBJ2-1; 15 bases match TRBD2. TRBV5-3 carries the ORF label, with uncertain function. Germline trimming cut 10 bases from V and 12 bases from J; bases unmatched to any gene: 8. This CDR3 spans 13 amino acids. CDR3 in amino acids: CAQGGLAGGGQFF. CDR3 DNA sequence: TGTGCCCAAGGGGGACTAGCGGGAGGAGGGCAGTTCTTC.

This clone was counted only a few times. The chain recombines TRBV7-2 with TRBJ1-2, with 9 nucleotides matching TRBD1. The germline V gene encodes CDR1 SGHTA and CDR2 FQGNSA. J was trimmed by 8 bases and V by 4 bases; bases with no gene match: 5. The CDR3 extends over 13 amino acids. Here the CDR3 reads CASSSGQGNGYTF. For the CDR3, the DNA is TGTGCCAGCAGCTCAGGACAGGGGAACGGCTACACCTTC.

The chain joins TRBV11-2 to TRBJ2-5; TRBD1 agrees at 7 bases. Germline values: CDR1 SGHAT, CDR2 FQNNGV. Trimming removed 5 bases from V and 6 bases from J; junction bases left unmatched: 9. This CDR3 region has 14 residues. This CDR3 is CASSPYGRGKTQYF. DNA of the CDR3: TGTGCCAGCAGCCCGTACGGCAGGGGGAAGACCCAGTACTTC.

The J gene is TRBJ1-6, the V gene TRBV7-6, with a tentative D call TRBD1 (5 bases). The germline gives CDR1 SGHVS, CDR2 FNYEAQ. The CDR3 has 16 amino acids. Trimming pared 1 base from V and 9 bases from J, leaving 16 bases between. As DNA, the CDR3 is TGTGCCAGCAGCTTAGGTAGCAGGGTACGATTTTCACCCCTCCACTTT. Protein: CASSLGSRVRFSPLHF.

This chain joins TRBV19 and TRBJ1-1; 7 bases are a match to TRBD1. Trimming took 3 bases from V and 1 from J; bases not matched to a gene: 8. There are 16 residues in the CDR3. CDR1 LNHDA and CDR2 SQIVND come from the germline V gene (reference sequence). The CDR3 spells CASSMRQGSRNTEAFF. The CDR3 region has the DNA TGTGCCAGTAGTATGCGACAGGGTTCAAGGAACACTGAAGCTTTCTTT.

The chain combines TRBV6-1 with TRBJ2-3; no clear D gene. The germline V gene has CDR1 MNHNS and CDR2 SASEGT. The CDR3 has 14 amino acids. V shed 6 bases and J shed 2 bases, with 12 bases lying between them. The CDR3 loop is CASSPGRDTDTQYF. CDR3 sequence (DNA): TGTGCCAGCAGCCCCGGTAGGGACACAGATACGCAGTATTTT.

The chain has TRBV4-3 and TRBJ2-3, with 7 bases matching TRBD2. J was trimmed by 0 bases and V by 0 bases; bases with no gene match: 3. The CDR3 runs to 16 residues. CDR1 and CDR2 from the germline V gene are LGHNA and YSLEER. CDR3 sequence (DNA): TGCGCCAGCAGCCAAGACTGGACTAGGAGCACAGATACGCAGTATTTT. It codes for CASSQDWTRSTDTQYF.

The CDR3 nucleotides are TGTGCCAGCAGCCAAGAACCCGCCGGACTAAGCGGGGCCACAGATACGCAGTATTTT. This sequence encodes CASSQEPAGLSGATDTQYF. The J gene is TRBJ2-3, the V gene TRBV4-2; 7 nucleotides match TRBD2. This CDR3 is 19 amino acids long. Germline CDR1 reads LGHNA; CDR2 reads YNFKEQ. V trimming: 0 bases; J trimming: 2 bases; junction bases outside the gene matches: 14.

This clone was seen more than once but under ten times. The chain has TRBV19 and TRBJ1-2; the match to TRBD1 covers 7 bases. The CDR3 is made up of 14 amino acids. Looked up from germline, CDR1 is LNHDA and CDR2 is SQIVND (reference sequence). The junction had 5 bases not matched to a gene; V was cut back by 4 bases and J by 3 bases. The CDR3 here is CASSTWDSYYGYTF. The CDR3 coding sequence is TGTGCCAGTAGTACGTGGGACAGTTACTATGGCTACACCTTC.

Here the CDR3 reads CASSPDSVYEQYV. The DNA for the CDR3 is TGTGCCAGCAGCCCAGACTCGGTCTACGAGCAGTACGTC. This rearrangement joins TRBV7-9 to TRBJ2-7; no definite D call. Trimming stripped 5 bases from V and 3 bases from J, with 11 bases between. The length of the CDR3 is 13 residues. Germline V gene sequence: CDR1 SEHNR, CDR2 FQNEAQ (reference sequence).

The chain recombines TRBV2 with TRBJ2-7; the D is unclear. Trimming took off 4 bases at V and 7 bases at J, with 17 bases between the two ends. The CDR3 has 14 residues. CDR1 SNHLY and CDR2 FYNNEI come from the germline V gene. The CDR3 region is CASSGVIRTREQYF. The DNA of the CDR3 is TGTGCCAGCAGTGGGGTTATTCGGACGAGAGAGCAGTACTTC.

V usage is TRBV9 and J usage is TRBJ2-3, with D possibly matching TRBD2 (6 bases). Trimming removed 2 bases at V and 6 bases at J, with 13 bases between. This CDR3 is 14 amino acids long. Germline loops: CDR1 SGDLS, CDR2 YYNGEE. CDR3 bases: TGTGCCAGCAGCGTCAGTATAGGGAGGGATACGCAGTATTTT. It yields the protein CASSVSIGRDTQYF.

The gene calls are TRBV10-2 and TRBJ1-3; no firm D call. Per germline, CDR1 WSHSY and CDR2 SAAADI. V lost 0 bases to trimming and J lost 1 base, with 13 bases between them. This CDR3 region has 17 residues. The CDR3 region is CASSESSRFYSGNTIYF. The CDR3 bases are TGCGCCAGCAGTGAGTCGAGTCGCTTCTATTCTGGAAACACCATATATTTT.

V and J are TRBV7-2 and TRBJ2-7, with 11 positions matching TRBD2. This CDR3 has 14 amino acids. Per the germline V gene, CDR1 is SGHTA and CDR2 is FQGNSA. The CDR3 reads CASSLGLAGGGLHV. Here the CDR3 DNA reads TGTGCCAGCAGCTTGGGGCTAGCGGGAGGTGGGTTACACGTC.

The chain links TRBV6-1 to TRBJ1-6; D is uncertain. V was clipped by 6 bases and J by 7 bases, with 7 bases between them. The CDR3 is 12 residues long. In germline, CDR1 is MNHNS, CDR2 SASEGT. Written as DNA, the CDR3 is TGTGCCAGCAGCCAACAGAATTCACCCCTCCACTTT. It encodes CASSQQNSPLHF.

The rearrangement links TRBV7-9 to TRBJ1-1; tentative D call: TRBD1 (5 bases). The V gene lost 3 bases and the J gene lost 1 base, with 9 bases spanning the gap. The CDR3 length is 14 residues. Germline CDR1 is SEHNR and CDR2 is FQNEAQ (reference sequence). The DNA for the CDR3 is TGTGCCAGCAGCTTTTCCGGACAGAACACTGAAGCTTTCTTT. Protein product: CASSFSGQNTEAFF.

On this clone itself: Other DNA sequences in the sample encode the same CDR3. The chain carries TRBV30 and TRBJ2-1; 8 nucleotides agree with TRBD1. The CDR3 is 14 amino acids. From germline, CDR1 is GTSNPN and CDR2 SVGIG (reference sequence). The junction had 4 bases not matched to a gene; V was cut back by 0 bases and J by 6 bases. The CDR3 bases are TGTGCCTGGAGTGTACTGGGGACAGGCAATGAGCAGTTCTTC. This translates into CAWSVLGTGNEQFF.

The chain uses TRBV29-1 and TRBJ1-3; 7 nucleotides line up with TRBD1. Germline CDR1 and CDR2: SQVTM and ANQGSEA. CDR3 length equals 14 residues. With 4 bases clipped from V and 0 bases from J, the junction kept 3 bases outside the gene matches. This CDR3 is CSVAGQNSGNTIYF. CDR3 coding DNA: TGCAGCGTTGCGGGACAGAACTCTGGAAACACCATATATTTT.

The table lists this clone with a few counts. This chain joins TRBV28 and TRBJ2-5; possible D gene TRBD2, 5 bases. The CDR3 length is 14 residues. Trimming stripped 6 bases from V and 5 bases from J, with 16 bases between. Germline V lookup: CDR1 MDHEN, CDR2 SYDVKM. CDR3 nucleotides: TGTGCCAGCAGCCCTATGGGCGGGTGGGAGACCCAGTACTTC. Amino acids: CASSPMGGWETQYF.

The chain carries TRBV5-6 and TRBJ2-3, with unresolved D. V lost 2 bases to trimming and J lost 0 bases, with 7 bases between them. In germline, CDR1 is SGHDT, CDR2 YYEEEE. This CDR3 has 14 amino acids. The CDR3: CASSFLWSTDTQYF. In nucleotides, the CDR3 is TGTGCCAGCAGCTTTTTATGGAGCACAGATACGCAGTATTTT. Together with reference TRBV5-6 and TRBJ2-3, the CDR3 gives the full variable domain: DAGVTQSPTHLIKTRGQQVTLRCSPKSGHDTVSWYQQALGQGPQFIFQYYEEEERQRGNFPDRFSGHQFPNYSSELNVNALLLGDSALYLCASSFLWSTDTQYFGPGTRLTVL.